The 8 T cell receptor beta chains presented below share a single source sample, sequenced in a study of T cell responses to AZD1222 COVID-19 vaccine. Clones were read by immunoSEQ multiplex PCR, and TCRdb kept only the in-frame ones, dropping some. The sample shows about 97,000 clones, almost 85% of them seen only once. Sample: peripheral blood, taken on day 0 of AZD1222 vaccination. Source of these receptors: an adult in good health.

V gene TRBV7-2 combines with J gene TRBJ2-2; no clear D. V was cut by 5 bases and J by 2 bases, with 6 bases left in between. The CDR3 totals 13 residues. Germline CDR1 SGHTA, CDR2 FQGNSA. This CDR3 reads CASSLENTGELFF. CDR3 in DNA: TGTGCCAGCAGCCTCGAAAACACCGGGGAGCTGTTTTTT.

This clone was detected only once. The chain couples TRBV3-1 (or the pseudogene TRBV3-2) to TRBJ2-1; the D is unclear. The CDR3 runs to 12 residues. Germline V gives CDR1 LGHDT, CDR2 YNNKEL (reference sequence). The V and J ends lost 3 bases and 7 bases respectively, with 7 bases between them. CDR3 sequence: CASSHLGNEQFF. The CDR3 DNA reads TGTGCCAGCAGCCATTTAGGTAATGAGCAGTTCTTC.

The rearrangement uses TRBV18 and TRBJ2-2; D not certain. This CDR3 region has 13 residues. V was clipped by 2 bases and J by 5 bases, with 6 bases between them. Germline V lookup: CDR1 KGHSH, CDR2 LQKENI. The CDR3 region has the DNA TGTGCCAGCTCACCAGCCCGAACCGGGGAGCTGTTTTTT. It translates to CASSPARTGELFF.

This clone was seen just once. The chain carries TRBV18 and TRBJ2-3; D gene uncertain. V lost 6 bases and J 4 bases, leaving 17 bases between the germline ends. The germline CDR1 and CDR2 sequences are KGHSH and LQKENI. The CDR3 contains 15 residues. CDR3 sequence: CASSPRRSRADTQYF. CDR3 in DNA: TGTGCCAGCTCCCCAAGGCGTTCAAGGGCAGATACGCAGTATTTT.

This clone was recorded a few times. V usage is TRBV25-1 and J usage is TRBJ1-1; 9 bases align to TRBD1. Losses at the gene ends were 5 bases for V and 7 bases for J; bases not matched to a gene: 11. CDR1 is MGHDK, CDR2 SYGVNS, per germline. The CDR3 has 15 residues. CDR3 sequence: CASSTPRTGEIEAFF. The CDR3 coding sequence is TGTGCCAGCAGTACACCCCGGACAGGGGAAATTGAAGCTTTCTTT.

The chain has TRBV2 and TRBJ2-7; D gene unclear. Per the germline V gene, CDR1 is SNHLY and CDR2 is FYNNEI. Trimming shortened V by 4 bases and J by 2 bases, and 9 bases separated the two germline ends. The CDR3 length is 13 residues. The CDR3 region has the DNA TGTGCCAGCAGTGGGCTAGGAGCCTACGAGCAGTACTTC. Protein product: CASSGLGAYEQYF.

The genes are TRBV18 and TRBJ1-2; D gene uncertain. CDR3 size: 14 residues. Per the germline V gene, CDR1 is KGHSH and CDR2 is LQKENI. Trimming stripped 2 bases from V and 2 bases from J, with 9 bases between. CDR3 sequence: CASSPEDRNYGYTF. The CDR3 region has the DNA TGTGCCAGCTCACCAGAAGATCGCAACTATGGCTACACCTTC. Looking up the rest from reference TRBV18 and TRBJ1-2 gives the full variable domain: NAGVMQNPRHLVRRRGQEARLRCSPMKGHSHVYWYRQLPEEGLKFMVYLQKENIIDESGMPKERFSAEFPKEGPSILRIQQVVRGDSAAYFCASSPEDRNYGYTFGSGTRLTVV.

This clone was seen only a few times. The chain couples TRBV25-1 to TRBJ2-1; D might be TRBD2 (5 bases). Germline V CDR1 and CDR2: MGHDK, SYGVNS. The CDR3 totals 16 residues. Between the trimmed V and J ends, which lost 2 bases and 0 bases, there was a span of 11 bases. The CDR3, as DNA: TGTGCCAGCAGTGAAAGCGGCGCGAGCTCCTACAATGAGCAGTTCTTC. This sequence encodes CASSESGASSYNEQFF.